This is a list of T cell receptor beta chains from one sample in a study of a mutant IDH1 vaccine in newly diagnosed glioma. Which antigens these TCRs recognize remains unknown. TCRdb keeps only in-frame clones here, not all; method: immunoSEQ multiplex PCR. The repertoire holds about 53,000 clones, around 84% seen once, with around 7.4% in the top ten. The sequences come from PBMCs, collected from a glioma patient whose treatment included an IDH1 peptide vaccine. All receptors derive from a woman between 50 and 59 years old with glioma. The CDR3 runs from the conserved cysteine through the conserved F or W. A D gene is named only where the DNA matches it firmly. A row's size may be missing; if present it is once, few, many or a size class.

v_call	j_call	d_call	clone_size	cdr3_aa	cdr3_nt
TRBV7-2	TRBJ1-6	NA	once	CASSLAPRGKKNSPLHF	TGTGCCAGCAGCTTAGCCCCCAGAGGGAAGAAGAATTCACCCCTCCACTTT
TRBV9	TRBJ2-1	NA	few	CASSVGTDYNEQFF	TGTGCCAGCAGCGTAGGGACAGATTACAATGAGCAGTTCTTC
TRBV6-5	TRBJ1-2	NA	NA	CASSYGGVAGYTF	TGTGCCAGCAGTTACGGGGGGGTGGCTGGCTACACCTTC
TRBV19	TRBJ2-7	TRBD2	NA	CATRAGGNSYEQYF	TGTGCCACCAGAGCGGGGGGAAATTCCTACGAGCAGTACTTC
TRBV28	TRBJ1-2	NA	NA	CATRGYGYTF	TGTGCCACCCGGGGCTATGGCTACACCTTC
TRBV5-1	TRBJ1-1	TRBD1	NA	CASNVDRVAEAFF	TGCGCCAGCAACGTAGACAGGGTCGCTGAAGCTTTCTTT
TRBV7-2	TRBJ1-2	NA	NA	CASTRDAGYGYTF	TGTGCCAGCACCCGGGACGCCGGCTATGGCTACACCTTC
TRBV7-2	TRBJ2-7	NA	NA	CASSSRGSSYEQYF	TGTGCCAGCAGCTCCCGAGGATCCTCCTACGAGCAGTACTTC
TRBV6-5	TRBJ2-7	NA	NA	CASRKMYEQYF	TGTGCCAGCAGAAAGATGTACGAGCAGTACTTC
TRBV7-2	TRBJ1-5	TRBD1	NA	CASSLRSQGNQPQHF	TGTGCCAGCAGCTTGAGGTCACAGGGGAATCAGCCCCAGCATTTT
TRBV6-6	TRBJ2-3	NA	NA	CASSSYTDTQYF	TGTGCCAGCAGTTCATACACAGATACGCAGTATTTT
TRBV2	TRBJ1-5	TRBD1	NA	CATRQGLSNQPQHF	TGTGCCACCAGACAGGGGTTGAGCAATCAGCCCCAGCATTTT
TRBV6-4	TRBJ2-3	TRBD1	medium-sized	CASSDGQGADTQYF	TGTGCCAGCAGTGACGGACAGGGGGCAGATACGCAGTATTTT
TRBV27	TRBJ1-6	NA	NA	CASSLSGSGSPLHF	TGTGCCAGCAGTTTATCAGGGTCGGGGTCACCCCTCCACTTT
TRBV2	TRBJ1-5	NA	NA	CASTVGQTNQPQHF	TGTGCCAGCACAGTCGGACAGACCAATCAGCCCCAGCATTTT
TRBV27	TRBJ1-1	NA	NA	CASKSFRGRTEAFF	TGTGCCAGCAAATCCTTTAGGGGCCGCACTGAAGCTTTCTTT
TRBV10-2	TRBJ1-5	TRBD1	NA	CASSGQGQQPQHF	TGCGCCAGCAGTGGACAGGGTCAGCAGCCCCAGCATTTT
TRBV2	TRBJ1-1	TRBD1	NA	CASTSDRAVEAFF	TGTGCCAGCACATCGGACAGGGCGGTTGAAGCTTTCTTT
TRBV27	TRBJ2-1	NA	NA	CASTGGPSYNEQFF	TGTGCCAGCACCGGGGGGCCCTCCTACAATGAGCAGTTCTTC
TRBV6-1	TRBJ1-5	TRBD1	NA	CASIDRGSQPQHF	TGTGCCAGCATTGACAGGGGAAGTCAGCCCCAGCATTTT
TRBV9	TRBJ2-7	NA	NA	CASSAQGGSYEQYF	TGTGCCAGCAGCGCCCAGGGGGGGAGCTACGAGCAGTACTTC
TRBV30	TRBJ1-6	NA	NA	CAWSVGLDNSPLHF	TGTGCCTGGAGTGTAGGTCTGGATAATTCACCCCTCCACTTT
TRBV28	TRBJ1-6	NA	NA	CASSQRRVVNSPLHF	TGTGCCAGCAGCCAAAGGCGGGTCGTTAATTCACCCCTCCACTTT
TRBV14	TRBJ2-3	NA	NA	CASSRGGVSTDTQYF	TGTGCCAGCAGCCGAGGGGGGGTAAGCACAGATACGCAGTATTTT
TRBV28	TRBJ1-5	NA	NA	CASSLQRLQPQHF	TGTGCCAGCAGTCTCCAGAGACTGCAGCCCCAGCATTTT
TRBV4-2	TRBJ1-2	NA	NA	CASSQVGTYNYGYTF	TGTGCCAGCAGCCAAGTGGGAACTTACAACTATGGCTACACCTTC
TRBV18	TRBJ1-2	NA	NA	CASSPPTESYGYTF	TGTGCCAGCTCACCACCAACAGAGTCTTATGGCTACACCTTC
TRBV7-9	TRBJ1-6	NA	NA	CASREGSYNSPLHF	TGTGCCAGCAGGGAGGGCTCCTATAATTCACCCCTCCACTTT
TRBV5-1	TRBJ1-1	NA	NA	CASSSGTGNTEAFF	TGCGCCAGCAGCTCCGGGACTGGGAACACTGAAGCTTTCTTT
TRBV6-6	TRBJ1-1	NA	NA	CASSYGTLNTEAFF	TGTGCCAGCAGTTACGGGACACTTAACACTGAAGCTTTCTTT
TRBV5-6	TRBJ2-3	NA	NA	CASSLRRADRTDTQYF	TGTGCCAGCAGCTTGCGCAGGGCGGACCGCACAGATACGCAGTATTTT
TRBV2	TRBJ1-2	NA	NA	CASSEEEGISGYTF	TGTGCCAGCAGTGAAGAAGAGGGGATCAGCGGCTACACCTTC
TRBV5-1	TRBJ2-5	TRBD2	NA	CASSEASGTAQETQYF	TGCGCCAGCAGCGAAGCTAGCGGGACCGCCCAAGAGACCCAGTACTTC
TRBV7-2	TRBJ2-7	NA	NA	CASSFGPSSYEQYF	TGTGCCAGCAGCTTCGGCCCGAGCTCCTACGAGCAGTACTTC
TRBV18	TRBJ2-7	TRBD1	NA	CASSPTGGLYEQYF	TGTGCCAGCTCACCTACAGGGGGCTTATACGAGCAGTACTTC
TRBV6-1	TRBJ1-3	NA	NA	CASRTPGAPGNTIYF	TGTGCCAGCAGAACTCCAGGGGCACCTGGAAACACCATATATTTT
TRBV27	TRBJ2-3	NA	NA	CASSFQTGFGTDTQYF	TGTGCCAGCAGTTTTCAGACGGGGTTTGGCACAGATACGCAGTATTTT
TRBV9	TRBJ1-2	TRBD1	few	CASSVDRGGYTF	TGTGCCAGCAGCGTAGACAGGGGTGGCTACACCTTC
TRBV10-3	TRBJ2-2	TRBD1	NA	CAISAGQGGTGELFF	TGTGCCATCAGTGCCGGACAGGGCGGGACCGGGGAGCTGTTTTTT
TRBV19	TRBJ1-2	NA	NA	CASSKVNYGYTF	TGTGCCAGTAGTAAAGTTAACTATGGCTACACCTTC
TRBV29-1	TRBJ1-4	TRBD1	few	CSVEAGQGAEEKLFF	TGCAGCGTTGAGGCCGGACAGGGGGCGGAAGAAAAACTGTTTTTT
TRBV25-1	TRBJ2-5	NA	NA	CASSDLTTQYF	TGTGCCAGCAGTGACCTCACGACCCAGTACTTC
TRBV29-1	TRBJ1-3	TRBD1	NA	CSVAPTGTGNTIYF	TGCAGCGTTGCGCCGACAGGGACTGGAAACACCATATATTTT
TRBV10-3	TRBJ1-1	TRBD1	NA	CAISESTGSIAEAFF	TGTGCCATCAGTGAGTCGACAGGGTCAATCGCTGAAGCTTTCTTT
TRBV14	TRBJ2-7	NA	NA	CASSQANTPGQYF	TGTGCCAGCAGCCAAGCTAACACCCCTGGGCAGTACTTC
TRBV5-1	TRBJ1-5	NA	NA	CASSSTGGNQPQHF	TGCGCCAGCAGCAGCACGGGTGGCAATCAGCCCCAGCATTTT
TRBV20-1	TRBJ2-5	NA	NA	CSASFGETQYF	TGCAGTGCTAGTTTTGGAGAGACCCAGTACTTC
TRBV5-1	TRBJ2-7	NA	NA	CASSLLGLAYEQYF	TGCGCCAGCAGCTTGTTAGGTCTTGCTTACGAGCAGTACTTC
TRBV6-4	TRBJ2-2	NA	NA	CASSEILKKGDTGELFF	TGTGCCAGCAGTGAGATTTTAAAGAAGGGGGACACCGGGGAGCTGTTTTTT
TRBV2	TRBJ1-5	NA	NA	CASSQQGPLNQPQHF	TGTGCCAGCAGTCAACAGGGCCCCCTTAATCAGCCCCAGCATTTT
TRBV7-9	TRBJ1-2	NA	NA	CASSATPGANYGYTF	TGTGCCAGCAGCGCGACGCCGGGGGCAAACTATGGCTACACCTTC
TRBV11-3	TRBJ1-2	NA	NA	CASSLASGVAF	TGTGCCAGCAGCTTAGCTTCGGGGGTAGCCTTC
TRBV7-2	TRBJ2-7	NA	once	CASSSPARDVGEQYF	TGTGCCAGCAGCTCCCCCGCGAGGGACGTTGGAGAGCAGTACTTC
TRBV5-1	TRBJ2-7	NA	NA	CASSLGHASYEQYF	TGCGCCAGCAGCTTGGGACATGCCTCCTACGAGCAGTACTTC
TRBV4-3	TRBJ2-7	NA	medium-sized	CASSQVSGSSYEQYF	TGCGCCAGCAGCCAAGTGTCCGGGTCCTCCTACGAGCAGTACTTC
TRBV5-1	TRBJ2-5	TRBD1	NA	CASSAQGQLQETQYF	TGCGCCAGCAGCGCCCAGGGACAGCTACAAGAGACCCAGTACTTC